This T cell receptor (beta chain) was profiled in a study of shared clonotypes between healthy human individuals (TCRdb year 2020). Regarding the study in general: A couple of women and a few men aged 18 to 49 years were included in the cohort. Per donor, three plates each were used for CD4 naive and CD4 memory, two for CD8 naive, and one for CD8 memory. To increase sequencing depth and limit assay-specific biases, TCR repertoire library preparation and sequencing were carried out by different laboratories using diverse techniques. Leukapheresis yielded between about 0.9 and 10 billion PBMCs per donor. To estimate repertoire size and how much clonotypes are shared between individuals, the study performed deep sequencing of blood TCR repertoires from 4 to 6 healthy adults.

Relative to germline, V is 6 bases shorter and J is 7 bases shorter, with 21 bases between their ends. CDR1 and CDR2 are read off the germline V gene (reference sequence) as LNHDA and SQIVND. Including cysteine and phenylalanine, the CDR3 has 15 amino acids. Just CDR3 DNA is preserved here, 45 bases in frame from base 1. TCR CDR3 regions were amplified from genomic DNA by multiplex PCR using the deep immunoSEQ assay. Extracted genomic DNA from each cell subset was distributed evenly across all wells of several immunoSEQ 96-well plates, and each plate was treated as a replicate. For sorted subsets, roughly 200 ng genomic DNA, equal to some 30,000 T cell genomes, was loaded into each replicate PCR. The purified libraries were quantified using a Qubit 3.0 fluorometer, sized with a Bioanalyzer 2100, and then quantified again using the KAPA Library Quantification kit. Each immunoSEQ 96-well plate was sequenced on its own single-read 150-cycle Illumina NextSeq 550 flow cell. Per the source publication's procedure: Because the immunoSEQ output included only junctional sequences and no quality scores, the filtering could not be the same as the filtering used for full-length reads. To assign V/J genes and CDR3, sequences were annotated against IMGT germline references using PyIR, a Python wrapper for IgBLAST v1.9. Reads were removed for weak V/J assignments (E-value above 1e-6), missing CDR3, stop codons, out-of-frame junctions, or ambiguous translated residues. V3J clonotypes were defined by identical inferred V gene, J gene, and CDR3 amino acid sequence. To compute the percentage overlap between repertoires, the number of shared unique clonotypes was divided by the size of the smaller repertoire. Richness of each repertoire was evaluated using RTK rarefaction, the Chao1 estimator, and Recon v2.1 estimates of unobserved clonotypes. For all TCRbeta clonotypes obtained by the gDNA method from four donors, generation probabilities were computed with OLGA. TCRdb took this table from immuneACCESS and kept in-frame rearrangements with V and J called. Such tables lack part of the clones; where checked against another copy, unresolved V genes explain under half of the gap, and the rest is unexplained. V, J and clone size are those of that table, while D and trimming were read from the DNA. The sample table records about 1 million clones; around 76% of these occur just once. The ten most abundant clones make up approximately 1.5% of the sample.

Donors were healthy HIV-negative adults with no recently reported acute infections or vaccinations. All donors were Caucasian adults living in Nashville, Tennessee, USA. CD4+ T cells were enriched by magnetic negative selection, after which naive cells were positively selected on CD45RA and the negative fraction was taken as the memory subset. Blood was obtained by leukapheresis, after which PBMCs were separated by Ficoll-Histopaque density gradient centrifugation and cryopreserved in liquid nitrogen vapor phase. Analytical flow cytometry was used to check the purity and quantity of each magnetically sorted T cell population. Each sorted fraction had its genomic DNA isolated and then quantified by UV absorbance on a Nanodrop 2000c. Comment on this clone: Its antigen is unknown. Base quality data are lacking; no much larger clone is found one base away.

On the study overall, not on this receptor specifically: The genetic and exposure-history diversity represented was limited by the small number of donors. Sampling was restricted to blood, and TCR repertoires in tissue are likely to differ from TCR repertoires in blood. When a handful of donors were compared, the shared fraction of clonotypes was about 5.5% for naive CD4, around 3.6% for naive CD8, 2.3% for memory CD4, and 0.35% to 0.4% for memory CD8. Pairwise subsampling indicated that sequencing depth was expected to affect the degree of clonotype sharing among donors. Incomplete sequencing was indicated by rarefaction of sorted-subset datasets, despite the large sequencing depth. Naive subsets generally had larger estimated clonotype richness than memory subsets. Compared with non-shared clonotypes, clonotypes shared by all four sorted-subset donors had higher generation probabilities.

The chain uses TRBV19 and TRBJ1-2, with no confident D gene call. Sequenced material: memory CD4+ T cells sorted from blood. What this sample's cell subset or site label stands for: CD45RA-negative fraction. The clonotype was recovered from a young man in good health. At the DNA level, the sequence is TGTGCCAGTAGGCCGCGATGGGGTGATAAGGGTGGCTACACCTTC. Protein translation: CASRPRWGDKGGYTF.